This T cell receptor beta chain appears in the sequencing data of a study of T cell clonotyping in hematopoietic cell transplantation. The time point denotes: recipient sample about 28 days before transplant, after cytoreduction. TCRdb's table, derived via immunoSEQ multiplex PCR, lists solely in-frame clones and lacks some. This table holds some 5,500 clones, roughly 85% found once. Specimen: peripheral blood mononuclear cells, collected before stem cell transplant. This TCR came from a man aged 55 to 70 with acute myeloid leukemia. Some clones in this sample may be carry-over from other donors' samples.

The CDR3 spells CSAGRASEAFF. The CDR3 coding sequence is TGCAGTGCCGGGAGGGCGAGTGAAGCTTTCTTT. The V and J genes are TRBV20-1 and TRBJ1-1; no clear D. CDR3 length: 11 residues. Germline CDR1 DFQATT, CDR2 SNEGSKA (reference sequence). V lost 6 bases and J lost 7, with 12 bases in between.